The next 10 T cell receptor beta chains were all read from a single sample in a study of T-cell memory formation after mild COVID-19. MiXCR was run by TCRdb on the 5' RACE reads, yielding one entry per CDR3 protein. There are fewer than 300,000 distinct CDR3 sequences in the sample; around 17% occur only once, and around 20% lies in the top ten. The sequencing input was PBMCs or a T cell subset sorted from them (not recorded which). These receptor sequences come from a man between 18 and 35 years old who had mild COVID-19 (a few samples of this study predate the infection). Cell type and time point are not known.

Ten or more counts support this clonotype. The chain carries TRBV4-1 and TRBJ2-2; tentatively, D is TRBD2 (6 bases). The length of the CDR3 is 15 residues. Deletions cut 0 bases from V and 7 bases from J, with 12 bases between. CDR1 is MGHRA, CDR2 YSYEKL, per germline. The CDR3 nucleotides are TGCGCCAGCAGCCAAGAAGGACCCGGGGGCGGGGAGCTGTTTTTT. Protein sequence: CASSQEGPGGGELFF.

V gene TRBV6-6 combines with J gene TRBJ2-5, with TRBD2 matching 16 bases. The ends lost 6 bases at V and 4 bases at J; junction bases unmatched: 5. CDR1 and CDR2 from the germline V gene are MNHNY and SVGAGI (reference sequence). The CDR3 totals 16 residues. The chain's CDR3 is CASSGTSGGASETQYF. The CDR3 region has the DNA TGTGCCAGCAGCGGGACTAGCGGGGGGGCCTCAGAGACCCAGTACTTC.

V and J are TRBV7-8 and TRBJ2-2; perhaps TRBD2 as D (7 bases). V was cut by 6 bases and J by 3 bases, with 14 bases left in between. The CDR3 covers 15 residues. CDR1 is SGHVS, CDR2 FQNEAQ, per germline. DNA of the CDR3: TGTGCCAGCAGTCCGTCGGGGGGCTACACCGGGGAGCTGTTTTTT. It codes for CASSPSGGYTGELFF.

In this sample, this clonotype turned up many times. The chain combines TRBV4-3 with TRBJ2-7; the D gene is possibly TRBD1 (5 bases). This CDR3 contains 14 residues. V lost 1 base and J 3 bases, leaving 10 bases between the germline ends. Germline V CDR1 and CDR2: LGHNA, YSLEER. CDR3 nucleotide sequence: TGCGCCAGCAGCCAAGGGCGACAGCTCTACGAGCAGTACTTC. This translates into CASSQGRQLYEQYF.

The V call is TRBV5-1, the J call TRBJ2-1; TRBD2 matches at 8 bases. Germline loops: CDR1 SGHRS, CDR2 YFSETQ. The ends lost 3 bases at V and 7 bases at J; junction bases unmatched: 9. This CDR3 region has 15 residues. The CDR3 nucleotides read TGCGCCAGCAGCTACGAGCGGGGGCCCAATAATGAGCAGTTCTTC. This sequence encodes CASSYERGPNNEQFF.

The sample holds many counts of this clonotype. The CDR3 spells CSATRGSASTDTQYF. For the CDR3, the DNA is TGCAGTGCCACACGGGGTAGCGCTAGCACAGATACGCAGTATTTT. V usage is TRBV20-1 and J usage is TRBJ2-3; a possible D gene is TRBD2 (5 bases). Germline CDR1 is DFQATT and CDR2 is SNEGSKA (reference sequence). V was cut by 6 bases and J by 0 bases, with 16 bases left in between. This CDR3 spans 15 amino acids.

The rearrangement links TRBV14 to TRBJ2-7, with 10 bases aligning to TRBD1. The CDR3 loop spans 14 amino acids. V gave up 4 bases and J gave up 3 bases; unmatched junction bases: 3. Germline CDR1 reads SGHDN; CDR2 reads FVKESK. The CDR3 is CASSPGTGDYEQYF. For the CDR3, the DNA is TGTGCCAGCAGCCCCGGGACAGGGGACTACGAGCAGTACTTC.

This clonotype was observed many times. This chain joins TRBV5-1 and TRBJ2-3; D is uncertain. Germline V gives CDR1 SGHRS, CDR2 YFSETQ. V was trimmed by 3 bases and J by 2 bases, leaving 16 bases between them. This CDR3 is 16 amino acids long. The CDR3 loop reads CASSWLWQKPTDTQYF. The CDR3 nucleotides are TGCGCCAGCAGCTGGCTATGGCAGAAACCCACAGATACGCAGTATTTT.

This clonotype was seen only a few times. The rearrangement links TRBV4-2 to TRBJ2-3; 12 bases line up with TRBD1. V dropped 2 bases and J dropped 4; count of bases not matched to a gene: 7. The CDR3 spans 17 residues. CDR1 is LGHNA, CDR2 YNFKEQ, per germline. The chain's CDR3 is CASSQTMGQGASDTQYF. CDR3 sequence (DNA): TGTGCCAGCAGCCAAACGATGGGACAGGGGGCTTCAGATACGCAGTATTTT.

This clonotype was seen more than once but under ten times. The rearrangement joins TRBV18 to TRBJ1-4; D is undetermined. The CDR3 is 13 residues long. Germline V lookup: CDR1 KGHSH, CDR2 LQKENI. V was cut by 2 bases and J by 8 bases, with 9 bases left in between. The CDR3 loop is CASSPDQSEKLFF. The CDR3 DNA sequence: TGTGCCAGCTCACCAGACCAGTCGGAAAAACTGTTTTTT. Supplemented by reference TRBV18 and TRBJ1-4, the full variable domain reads NAGVMQNPRHLVRRRGQEARLRCSPMKGHSHVYWYRQLPEEGLKFMVYLQKENIIDESGMPKERFSAEFPKEGPSILRIQQVVRGDSAAYFCASSPDQSEKLFFGSGTQLSVL.